Below are 31 T cell receptor beta chains sequenced from a single sample in a study of shared clonotypes between healthy human individuals. The method was immunoSEQ multiplex PCR; TCRdb's version includes in-frame clones alone and lacks a portion of them. Among roughly 2.1 million clones listed, 90% to 95% were seen once. The naive CD8 subset, CD45RO-negative cells positively selected for CCR7, excluded terminally differentiated effector memory CD45RA+ cells. What was sequenced was naive CD8+ T cells from PBMCs. Receptors were obtained from a man younger than 30 in good health. Some clones in this sample may be carry-over from other donors' samples.

This CDR3 is CASNAGSVVDYTF. CDR3 in DNA: TGTGCCAGCAACGCGGGTTCGGTAGTGGACTACACCTTC. The chain uses TRBV6-6 and TRBJ1-2; D ambiguous. The CDR3 length is 13 residues. CDR1 and CDR2 from the germline V gene are MNHNY and SVGAGI (reference sequence). V was trimmed by 7 bases and J by 10 bases, leaving 19 bases between them.

J is TRBJ2-7 and V is TRBV27; the D is unclear. The germline V and J ends were trimmed by 0 bases and 4 bases, with 7 bases remaining between them. The CDR3 consists of 13 residues. Germline CDR1 is MNHEY and CDR2 is SMNVEV (reference sequence). This CDR3 reads CASSLSPQYEQYF. For the CDR3, the DNA is TGTGCCAGCAGTTTATCTCCCCAATACGAGCAGTACTTC.

V is TRBV27 and J is TRBJ1-2; no clear D. The V gene lost 8 bases and the J gene lost 4 bases, with 8 bases spanning the gap. The CDR3 has 11 residues. Germline CDR1 and CDR2: MNHEY and SMNVEV (reference sequence). Here the CDR3 reads CASGERYGYTF. Written as DNA, the CDR3 is TGTGCCAGCGGGGAGCGCTATGGCTACACCTTC.

The genes are TRBV28 and TRBJ1-4; D is undetermined. This CDR3 comprises 16 residues. Germline CDR1 is MDHEN and CDR2 is SYDVKM. V was trimmed by 5 bases and J by 2 bases, leaving 15 bases between them. The CDR3 region has the DNA TGTGCCAGCAGTCCACCCTTCCGGTCCACTAATGAAAAACTGTTTTTT. Translation: CASSPPFRSTNEKLFF. Full variable domain (missing parts from reference TRBV28 and TRBJ1-4): DVKVTQSSRYLVKRTGEKVFLECVQDMDHENMFWYRQDPGLGLRLIYFSYDVKMKEKGDIPEGYSVSREKKERFSLILESASTNQTSMYLCASSPPFRSTNEKLFFGSGTQLSVL.

This chain uses TRBV10-1 with TRBJ2-3; the match to TRBD2 covers 12 bases. The V gene end was trimmed by 6 bases and the J gene end by 6 bases; junction bases not matched to a gene: 4. Germline CDR1 and CDR2: WNHNN and SYGVQD (reference sequence). The CDR3 runs 14 residues. CDR3 in DNA: TGCGCCAGCAGCCCGACTAGCGGGAGTGATACGCAGTATTTT. Translating it yields CASSPTSGSDTQYF.

The rearrangement links TRBV6-5 to TRBJ1-4; TRBD1 matches 8 bases. V lost 0 bases to trimming and J lost 5 bases; unmatched junction nucleotides: 5. The CDR3 runs 16 residues. CDR1 is MNHEY, CDR2 SVGAGI, per germline. CDR3 in amino acids: CASSYSTGEWNEKLFF. CDR3 DNA sequence: TGTGCCAGCAGTTACTCGACAGGGGAGTGGAATGAAAAACTGTTTTTT.

Notes on this clone: The same CDR3 can be traced to other DNA sequences in this sample. The chain carries TRBV27 and TRBJ1-5, with 9 bases that match TRBD1. Germline CDR1 MNHEY, CDR2 SMNVEV (reference sequence). The V gene end was trimmed by 5 bases and the J gene end by 4 bases; junction bases not matched to a gene: 3. The CDR3 contains 14 residues. The CDR3 sequence: CASSADRGNQPQHF. The DNA for the CDR3 is TGTGCCAGCAGTGCGGACAGGGGAAATCAGCCCCAGCATTTT.

This clone has just one count. The CDR3 spells CASSFGGTRGQPQHF. The CDR3 nucleotides read TGTGCCAGCAGCTTTGGCGGGACGCGCGGTCAGCCCCAGCATTTT. This chain links TRBV5-6 with TRBJ1-5, with D possibly being TRBD1 (5 bases). Germline CDR1 is SGHDT and CDR2 is YYEEEE. V lost 2 bases and J lost 6, with 15 bases in between. CDR3 length: 15 residues.

The CDR3 DNA follows: TGTGCCAGCAGTTCACTGCCGGGACCCCGGGACTATGGCTACACCTTC. Protein sequence: CASSSLPGPRDYGYTF. This chain links TRBV27 with TRBJ1-2; the D gene is possibly TRBD1 (5 bases). Germline CDR1 and CDR2: MNHEY and SMNVEV (reference sequence). This CDR3 is built from 16 residues. With 4 bases removed from V and 3 bases from J, the gap between germline ends came to 18 bases.

V usage is TRBV7-9 and J usage is TRBJ2-7; unclear D gene. CDR1 and CDR2 from the germline V gene are SEHNR and FQNEAQ (reference sequence). This CDR3 contains 14 residues. V dropped 5 bases and J dropped 3 bases, with 14 bases sitting between them. The CDR3 region is CASSPPGLVYEQYF. Here the CDR3 DNA reads TGTGCCAGCAGCCCCCCCGGGCTAGTCTACGAGCAGTACTTC.

For this clone: Distinct nucleotide sequences in the sample also encode this CDR3. CDR3 amino acids: CASSSGSSYNEQFF. The CDR3 coding sequence is TGTGCCAGCTCTAGCGGAAGCTCCTACAATGAGCAGTTCTTC. The V call is TRBV7-9, the J call TRBJ2-1, with 7 bases aligning to TRBD2. The ends lost 8 bases at V and 0 bases at J; junction bases unmatched: 4. Germline CDR1 and CDR2: SEHNR and FQNEAQ (reference sequence). This CDR3 region has 14 residues.

The V call is TRBV7-9, the J call TRBJ2-7; TRBD2 might be the D (6 bases). V gave up 11 bases and J gave up 5 bases, with 22 bases separating them. CDR3 length equals 14 residues. The germline gives CDR1 SEHNR, CDR2 FQNEAQ (reference sequence). The CDR3 DNA is TGTGCCGTAAACCCAGGGAGGCAGGTTGACGAGCAGTACTTC. Translating it yields CAVNPGRQVDEQYF.

This chain uses TRBV2 with TRBJ2-1, with 16 bases that match TRBD2. The CDR3 is 14 amino acids. Trimming took 6 bases from V and 14 from J; bases not matched to a gene: 7. Germline CDR1 SNHLY, CDR2 FYNNEI. DNA of the CDR3: TGTGCCAGCAGGGGGGGGACTAGCGGGAGGGCCGAGTTCTTC. Encoded protein: CASRGGTSGRAEFF.

The chain couples TRBV28 to TRBJ1-5; D is ambiguous. Germline V CDR1 and CDR2: MDHEN, SYDVKM. The V end was cut by 5 bases, the J end by 0 bases, with 20 bases between. The CDR3 totals 18 residues. For the CDR3, the DNA is TGTGCCAGCAGTCTCCGAAATCCGCCGCCCATTAGCAATCAGCCCCAGCATTTT. As protein: CASSLRNPPPISNQPQHF.

V gene TRBV14 combines with J gene TRBJ1-2; D remains ambiguous. The CDR3 length is 17 residues. Germline CDR1 reads SGHDN; CDR2 reads FVKESK. V lost 1 base and J lost 4, with 19 bases in between. CDR3 residues: CASSQGVGSPIPYGYTF. Here the CDR3 DNA reads TGTGCCAGCAGCCAAGGCGTAGGGAGTCCGATCCCCTATGGCTACACCTTC. The full variable domain, its missing parts supplied by reference TRBV14 and TRBJ1-2, is EAGVTQFPSHSVIEKGQTVTLRCDPISGHDNLYWYRRVMGKEIKFLLHFVKESKQDESGMPNNRFLAERTGGTYSTLKVQPAELEDSGVYFCASSQGVGSPIPYGYTFGSGTRLTVV.

The gene calls are TRBV6-1 and TRBJ2-3; 9 positions match TRBD1. V lost 4 bases and J lost 6; bases outside the gene matches: 11. CDR3 length: 16 amino acids. CDR1 is MNHNS, CDR2 SASEGT, per germline. The CDR3 protein is CASSGDRDREWDTQYF. In nucleotides, the CDR3 is TGTGCCAGCAGTGGGGACCGGGACAGGGAATGGGATACGCAGTATTTT.

This clone was found once. The chain is built from TRBV10-3 and TRBJ2-1; D is unclear. The CDR3 has 15 amino acids. Germline V lookup: CDR1 ENHRY, CDR2 SYGVKD. V was shortened by 3 bases and J by 8 bases, with 17 bases between the two germline ends. CDR3 nucleotide sequence: TGTGCCATCAGTGATCCCGGAATACAACGCGATGAGCAGTTCTTC. This gives the protein CAISDPGIQRDEQFF.

This rearrangement joins TRBV6-5 to TRBJ2-7; no clear D gene. V lost 0 bases and J lost 6, with 9 bases in between. Per the germline V gene, CDR1 is MNHEY and CDR2 is SVGAGI. CDR3 length equals 13 residues. This CDR3 is CASSYSTQLEQYF. The CDR3 region has the DNA TGTGCCAGCAGTTACTCGACTCAACTCGAGCAGTACTTC.

Of note for this clone: Other DNA sequences in the same sample also yield this CDR3. V gene TRBV9 combines with J gene TRBJ2-7, with D perhaps matching TRBD1 (6 bases). CDR1 and CDR2 (germline): SGDLS, YYNGEE. CDR3 length: 13 amino acids. Trimming removed 4 bases at V and 3 bases at J, with 11 bases between. The CDR3 DNA sequence: TGTGCCAGCAGCCCTCGGACAGACTACGAGCAGTACTTC. It translates to CASSPRTDYEQYF.

The CDR3 DNA is TGTGCCAGCAGTGAAGAGCTTGTAATGGGGTTGAACACTGAAGCTTTCTTT. Amino acid sequence: CASSEELVMGLNTEAFF. The chain combines TRBV6-1 with TRBJ1-1; D is undetermined. The CDR3 consists of 17 residues. CDR1 and CDR2 (germline): MNHNS, SASEGT. V dropped 1 base and J dropped 0 bases, with 15 bases sitting between them.

The V gene is TRBV5-6, the J gene TRBJ2-1; the match to TRBD1 covers 7 bases. Trimming cost V 4 bases and J 2 bases; bases outside gene matches: 3. The CDR3 runs to 14 residues. Germline V lookup: CDR1 SGHDT, CDR2 YYEEEE. CDR3 sequence (DNA): TGTGCCAGCAGCCGGACAGGACCCTACAATGAGCAGTTCTTC. This gives the protein CASSRTGPYNEQFF.

The gene calls are TRBV27 and TRBJ2-1; 11 nucleotides align to TRBD2. The germline V gene encodes CDR1 MNHEY and CDR2 SMNVEV (reference sequence). J was trimmed by 0 bases and V by 6 bases; bases with no gene match: 7. This CDR3 spans 17 amino acids. The CDR3: CASRPGTSGSSYNEQFF. The CDR3 DNA sequence: TGTGCCAGCAGACCCGGGACTAGCGGAAGCTCCTACAATGAGCAGTTCTTC.

The chain recombines TRBV28 with TRBJ2-7; TRBD1 aligns across 8 bases. With 3 bases clipped from V and 4 bases from J, the junction kept 14 bases outside the gene matches. Germline-derived CDR1 and CDR2 are MDHEN and SYDVKM. The CDR3 totals 17 residues. The CDR3 nucleotides read TGTGCCAGCAGTTTTTTAAAGGATTGGGACAGGCCTTACGAGCAGTACTTC. Translation gives CASSFLKDWDRPYEQYF.

The gene calls are TRBV19 and TRBJ2-7; unclear D gene. CDR3 length: 12 amino acids. CDR1 is LNHDA and CDR2 is SQIVND in the germline V gene (reference sequence). V lost 9 bases to trimming and J lost 4 bases, with 13 bases between them. The CDR3 DNA reads as TGTGCCAGGGTATTGACACTTTACGAGCAGTACTTC. Protein: CARVLTLYEQYF.

V is TRBV27 and J is TRBJ1-5; D is unresolved. Looked up from germline, CDR1 is MNHEY and CDR2 is SMNVEV (reference sequence). V dropped 4 bases and J dropped 3 bases, with 7 bases sitting between them. This CDR3 is built from 13 residues. This chain's CDR3 is CASSSQTNQPQHF. CDR3 in DNA: TGTGCCAGCAGTTCACAGACCAATCAGCCCCAGCATTTT.

The chain has TRBV4-1 and TRBJ1-3; a weak D match, TRBD1 (5 bases). Trimming left V 1 base short and J 4 bases short, with 14 bases between. Germline V gives CDR1 MGHRA, CDR2 YSYEKL. CDR3 length: 16 amino acids. The CDR3 region has the DNA TGCGCCAGCAGCCAAGGAAGGGGCTACCGGGGAAACACCATATATTTT. Protein sequence: CASSQGRGYRGNTIYF.

There are a few counts of this clone. This sequence joins TRBV4-1 and TRBJ2-2; tentatively, D is TRBD1 (5 bases). The germline CDR1 and CDR2 sequences are MGHRA and YSYEKL. V lost 1 base and J 5 bases, leaving 14 bases between the germline ends. The CDR3 is 16 amino acids. CDR3 sequence: CASSQVRSGPTGELFF. The CDR3, as DNA: TGCGCCAGCAGCCAAGTAAGGTCAGGGCCAACCGGGGAGCTGTTTTTT.

The chain carries TRBV28 and TRBJ2-7; 7 positions match TRBD1. CDR3 length equals 11 residues. The germline V gene encodes CDR1 MDHEN and CDR2 SYDVKM. V trimming: 1 base; J trimming: 12 bases; junction bases outside the gene matches: 3. The CDR3 is CASSLYGDRYF. The DNA of the CDR3 is TGTGCCAGCAGTTTATATGGGGACAGGTACTTC.

As regards this clone: The sample holds other DNA sequences that translate to the same CDR3. The V and J genes are TRBV27 and TRBJ2-7; 7 bases fit TRBD2. Unmatched junction bases numbered 2, after V lost 4 bases and J lost 2 bases. In germline, CDR1 is MNHEY, CDR2 SMNVEV (reference sequence). The CDR3 is made up of 13 amino acids. CDR3 DNA: TGTGCCAGCAGTTGGGGGGGAACCTACGAGCAGTACTTC. As protein: CASSWGGTYEQYF.

Regarding this clone: Other nucleotide sequences from this sample produce the same CDR3. This sequence joins TRBV6-6 and TRBJ1-2; no firm D call. Trimming stripped 0 bases from V and 2 bases from J, with 4 bases between. Germline CDR1 is MNHNY and CDR2 is SVGAGI (reference sequence). The CDR3 is 13 residues long. The CDR3 loop reads CASSYSVNYGYTF. The DNA for the CDR3 is TGTGCCAGCAGTTACTCTGTGAACTATGGCTACACCTTC.

The rearrangement uses TRBV7-9 and TRBJ2-7, with TRBD1 as a possible D gene (6 bases). Germline V gives CDR1 SEHNR, CDR2 FQNEAQ (reference sequence). The V end was cut by 4 bases, the J end by 0 bases, with 19 bases between. This CDR3 comprises 17 residues. CDR3 in DNA: TGTGCCAGCAGCTCCGATTCATACAGGGTGCTCTCCTACGAGCAGTACTTC. This sequence encodes CASSSDSYRVLSYEQYF.